This is a list of T cell receptor beta chains from one sample in a study of OX40 agonist ivuxolimab in advanced cancers. Assay: immunoSEQ multiplex PCR; the TCRdb copy retains only in-frame clones and omits some. The table shows tens of thousands of clones, with roughly four fifths occurring only once. This material consisted of CD4+ or CD8+ T cells sorted from blood, taken in a trial of the OX40 agonist ivuxolimab. These receptors originate from an adult with an advanced solid tumor such as melanoma, head and neck, liver or kidney cancer. Each CDR3 is given with its conserved first and last residue. The order of the fields is V gene, D gene, clone size, J gene, CDR3 protein, CDR3 DNA. A D gene is named only where the DNA matches it firmly. Clone size is not always given. Where it is, it says once, few, many or a class for expanded clones.

V gene: TRBV11-3
D gene: .
clone size: .
J gene: TRBJ2-5
CDR3 protein: CASSLDEGGQAQYF
CDR3 DNA: TGTGCCAGCAGCTTAGATGAGGGGGGTCAGGCCCAGTACTTC

V gene: TRBV11-3
D gene: .
clone size: .
J gene: TRBJ1-6
CDR3 protein: CASSFRPQSPLHF
CDR3 DNA: TGTGCCAGCAGCTTCCGGCCCCAATCACCCCTCCACTTT

V gene: TRBV10-3
D gene: .
clone size: once
J gene: TRBJ1-1
CDR3 protein: CAIRETGAGAMNTEAFF
CDR3 DNA: TGTGCCATCAGAGAAACGGGGGCAGGGGCCATGAACACTGAAGCTTTCTTT

V gene: TRBV18
D gene: .
clone size: .
J gene: TRBJ1-2
CDR3 protein: CASSPPSSGGDGGYTF
CDR3 DNA: TGTGCCAGCTCACCCCCATCCTCGGGGGGCGACGGTGGCTACACCTTC

V gene: TRBV6-1
D gene: .
clone size: .
J gene: TRBJ2-7
CDR3 protein: CASSPPGNKYF
CDR3 DNA: TGTGCCAGCAGTCCACCAGGAAACAAGTACTTC

V gene: TRBV19
D gene: .
clone size: few
J gene: TRBJ2-2
CDR3 protein: CATYGWFEGTTGELFF
CDR3 DNA: TGTGCCACCTACGGTTGGTTCGAGGGAACCACCGGGGAGCTGTTTTTT

V gene: TRBV9
D gene: .
clone size: .
J gene: TRBJ1-4
CDR3 protein: CASSVSQNEKLFF
CDR3 DNA: TGTGCCAGCAGCGTAAGCCAGAATGAAAAACTGTTTTTT

V gene: TRBV6-5
D gene: .
clone size: .
J gene: TRBJ2-6
CDR3 protein: CASSYWSGANVLTF
CDR3 DNA: TGTGCCAGCAGTTACTGGTCTGGGGCCAACGTCCTGACTTTC

V gene: TRBV6-1
D gene: .
clone size: .
J gene: TRBJ1-6
CDR3 protein: CASRGTDNSPLHF
CDR3 DNA: TGTGCCAGCAGGGGTACGGATAATTCACCCCTCCACTTT

V gene: TRBV9
D gene: .
clone size: .
J gene: TRBJ1-4
CDR3 protein: CASSVGTTRGEKLFF
CDR3 DNA: TGTGCCAGCAGCGTAGGAACAACCCGGGGGGAAAAACTGTTTTTT

V gene: TRBV7-9
D gene: TRBD2
clone size: .
J gene: TRBJ2-1
CDR3 protein: CASSSGLAGAVNSEQFF
CDR3 DNA: TGTGCCAGCAGCTCGGGACTAGCGGGGGCGGTAAACAGTGAGCAGTTCTTC

V gene: TRBV4-2
D gene: .
clone size: .
J gene: TRBJ2-7
CDR3 protein: CASSLLPPTGGASYEQYF
CDR3 DNA: TGTGCCAGCAGCCTACTTCCCCCCACCGGGGGTGCCTCCTACGAGCAGTACTTC

V gene: TRBV6-5
D gene: .
clone size: few
J gene: TRBJ1-4
CDR3 protein: CASSWGGRAGEKLFF
CDR3 DNA: TGTGCCAGCAGTTGGGGGGGCAGAGCTGGTGAAAAACTGTTTTTT

V gene: TRBV6-4
D gene: .
clone size: .
J gene: TRBJ2-3
CDR3 protein: CASRGTDTQYF
CDR3 DNA: TGTGCCAGCAGAGGCACAGATACGCAGTATTTT

V gene: TRBV5-4
D gene: TRBD1
clone size: .
J gene: TRBJ1-5
CDR3 protein: CASSLDRGHGQPQHF
CDR3 DNA: TGTGCCAGCAGCTTGGACAGGGGGCATGGTCAGCCCCAGCATTTT

V gene: TRBV6-5
D gene: .
clone size: .
J gene: TRBJ1-1
CDR3 protein: CASGDQYTEAFF
CDR3 DNA: TGTGCCAGCGGGGATCAATATACTGAAGCTTTCTTT

V gene: TRBV5-6
D gene: .
clone size: .
J gene: TRBJ1-5
CDR3 protein: CASSRRDTDQPQHF
CDR3 DNA: TGTGCCAGCAGCCGCCGGGACACCGATCAGCCCCAGCATTTT

V gene: TRBV11-1
D gene: TRBD1
clone size: .
J gene: TRBJ2-7
CDR3 protein: CASRSTGQGREQYF
CDR3 DNA: TGTGCCAGCAGATCGACCGGACAGGGCAGGGAGCAGTACTTC

V gene: TRBV5-6
D gene: .
clone size: .
J gene: TRBJ1-4
CDR3 protein: CASSTGSGSYEKLFF
CDR3 DNA: TGTGCCAGCAGCACGGGTTCAGGGTCCTATGAAAAACTGTTTTTT

V gene: TRBV7-7
D gene: .
clone size: .
J gene: TRBJ1-5
CDR3 protein: CASSLAPGAYHSNQPQHF
CDR3 DNA: TGTGCTAGCAGCTTAGCGCCAGGGGCCTACCATAGCAATCAGCCCCAGCATTTT

V gene: TRBV5-4
D gene: .
clone size: .
J gene: TRBJ2-3
CDR3 protein: CASSLRASSTDTQYF
CDR3 DNA: TGTGCCAGCAGCTTACGAGCCTCTAGCACAGATACGCAGTATTTT

V gene: TRBV2
D gene: .
clone size: few
J gene: TRBJ1-4
CDR3 protein: CASSYFPAGNEKLFF
CDR3 DNA: TGTGCCAGCAGTTATTTCCCAGCGGGTAATGAAAAACTGTTTTTT

V gene: TRBV7-9
D gene: TRBD1
clone size: .
J gene: TRBJ2-1
CDR3 protein: CASSQGGPYNEQFF
CDR3 DNA: TGTGCCAGCAGCCAAGGGGGCCCCTACAATGAGCAGTTCTTC

V gene: TRBV5-1
D gene: TRBD1
clone size: few
J gene: TRBJ1-3
CDR3 protein: CASSLGGQGGNTIYF
CDR3 DNA: TGCGCCAGCAGCTTGGGAGGACAGGGCGGAAACACCATATATTTT

V gene: TRBV16
D gene: .
clone size: .
J gene: TRBJ2-6
CDR3 protein: CASSHRWRSGANVLTF
CDR3 DNA: TGTGCCAGCAGCCATAGATGGCGCTCTGGGGCCAACGTCCTGACTTTC

V gene: TRBV6-5
D gene: .
clone size: .
J gene: TRBJ2-7
CDR3 protein: CASSLDMSYEQYF
CDR3 DNA: TGTGCCAGCAGCCTGGACATGTCCTACGAGCAGTACTTC

V gene: TRBV19
D gene: TRBD1
clone size: .
J gene: TRBJ2-2
CDR3 protein: CASRGQTSTGELFF
CDR3 DNA: TGTGCCAGTAGGGGACAGACCTCCACCGGGGAGCTGTTTTTT

V gene: TRBV5-4
D gene: TRBD1
clone size: .
J gene: TRBJ2-1
CDR3 protein: CASSSNGQGAFF
CDR3 DNA: TGTGCCAGCAGCTCGAACGGACAGGGTGCATTCTTC

V gene: TRBV5-4
D gene: TRBD1
clone size: .
J gene: TRBJ2-7
CDR3 protein: CASSRDSAYEQYF
CDR3 DNA: TGTGCCAGCAGCCGGGACAGCGCCTACGAGCAGTACTTC

V gene: TRBV28
D gene: .
clone size: .
J gene: TRBJ2-1
CDR3 protein: CASSPSHQASNEQFF
CDR3 DNA: TGTGCCAGCAGTCCGAGCCACCAGGCTTCCAATGAGCAGTTCTTC

V gene: TRBV28
D gene: TRBD2
clone size: .
J gene: TRBJ2-1
CDR3 protein: CASSLGTSGGARLEQFF
CDR3 DNA: TGTGCCAGCAGTCTCGGGACTAGCGGGGGGGCCAGACTTGAGCAGTTCTTC

V gene: TRBV5-1
D gene: TRBD2
clone size: .
J gene: TRBJ2-1
CDR3 protein: CASSFERGSYNEQFF
CDR3 DNA: TGCGCCAGCAGCTTCGAGCGGGGGTCCTACAATGAGCAGTTCTTC

V gene: TRBV11-3
D gene: .
clone size: .
J gene: TRBJ2-5
CDR3 protein: CASSAAEWTQYF
CDR3 DNA: TGTGCCAGCAGCGCGGCAGAGTGGACCCAGTACTTC

V gene: TRBV21-1
D gene: .
clone size: .
J gene: TRBJ2-5
CDR3 protein: CASSARQGGGPETQYF
CDR3 DNA: TGTGCCAGCAGCGCCCGACAAGGCGGGGGGCCAGAGACCCAGTACTTC

V gene: TRBV28
D gene: TRBD1
clone size: .
J gene: TRBJ1-6
CDR3 protein: CASSTRQGWSPLHF
CDR3 DNA: TGTGCCAGCAGTACCCGACAGGGGTGGTCACCCCTCCACTTT

V gene: TRBV6-5
D gene: TRBD1
clone size: .
J gene: TRBJ1-4
CDR3 protein: CASSYETGVEKLFF
CDR3 DNA: TGTGCCAGCAGTTACGAAACAGGGGTGGAAAAACTGTTTTTT

V gene: TRBV6-6
D gene: .
clone size: .
J gene: TRBJ1-2
CDR3 protein: CASSPREESYTF
CDR3 DNA: TGTGCCAGCAGCCCTAGGGAAGAGAGCTACACCTTC

V gene: TRBV2
D gene: .
clone size: .
J gene: TRBJ1-1
CDR3 protein: CASSVDYGGTEAFF
CDR3 DNA: TGTGCCAGCAGTGTGGACTATGGTGGCACTGAAGCTTTCTTT

V gene: TRBV4-1
D gene: .
clone size: .
J gene: TRBJ1-1
CDR3 protein: CASSQVGRTANTEAFF
CDR3 DNA: TGCGCCAGCAGCCAAGTGGGTAGGACGGCAAACACTGAAGCTTTCTTT

V gene: TRBV27
D gene: .
clone size: .
J gene: TRBJ2-1
CDR3 protein: CASSSLASSYNEQFF
CDR3 DNA: TGTGCCAGCAGTTCCTTAGCGAGCTCCTACAATGAGCAGTTCTTC

V gene: TRBV19
D gene: TRBD1
clone size: medium-sized
J gene: TRBJ1-1
CDR3 protein: CASSIALTGAGRTFF
CDR3 DNA: TGTGCCAGTAGTATCGCCTTAACAGGGGCAGGGAGAACTTTCTTT

V gene: TRBV2
D gene: TRBD2
clone size: .
J gene: TRBJ2-1
CDR3 protein: CASSANGGARNEQFF
CDR3 DNA: TGTGCCAGCAGTGCCAACGGGGGGGCTCGCAATGAGCAGTTCTTC

V gene: TRBV19
D gene: .
clone size: few
J gene: TRBJ1-4
CDR3 protein: CASNQNGATNEKLFF
CDR3 DNA: TGTGCCAGTAACCAGAACGGGGCAACTAATGAAAAACTGTTTTTT

V gene: TRBV21-1
D gene: .
clone size: .
J gene: TRBJ1-1
CDR3 protein: CASTRGGQGALRTEAFF
CDR3 DNA: TGTGCCAGCACCCGGGGGGGACAGGGGGCATTGAGGACTGAAGCTTTCTTT

V gene: TRBV11-2
D gene: TRBD1
clone size: once
J gene: TRBJ2-5
CDR3 protein: CASSRQGAVTQYF
CDR3 DNA: TGTGCCAGCAGTCGACAGGGGGCAGTGACCCAGTACTTC

V gene: TRBV4-3
D gene: .
clone size: few
J gene: TRBJ2-1
CDR3 protein: CASSQDRRPGRNEQFF
CDR3 DNA: TGCGCCAGCAGCCAAGATAGGAGGCCAGGGAGGAATGAGCAGTTCTTC